This TCR beta chain was recovered during a study of T cells in localized non-small cell lung cancer. V gave up 4 bases and J gave up 2 bases; unmatched junction bases: 14. CDR3 length: 17 amino acids. Germline V gene sequence: CDR1 MNHEY, CDR2 SMNVEV (reference sequence). Only in-frame clones appear in the TCRdb table, and some are missing; sequencing was by immunoSEQ multiplex PCR. Of about 21,000 clones listed, about four fifths are singletons. This receptor was identified in a man aged 35 to 69 with stage I lung adenocarcinoma. The chain is built from TRBV27 and TRBJ2-7; 7 bases map to TRBD1. Material: peripheral blood, obtained before any cancer treatment. DNA for the CDR3: TGTGCCAGCAGTTCCCCCACAGGGGAAGTTTCGACCTACGAGCAGTACTTC. It codes for CASSSPTGEVSTYEQYF.